Listed here are 2 T cell receptor beta chains from one sample, sequenced in a study of cytomegalovirus exposure and HLA in healthy donors. It was with 60 Vbeta and 13 Jbeta primers that the PCR ran. TCRdb keeps only in-frame clones here, not all; method: immunoSEQ multiplex PCR. The sample lists about 150,000 clones, just under 75% occurring once. The sample taken for sequencing was PBMCs. These receptors were collected from a woman aged 18 to 35 in good health and CMV-seronegative.

The rearrangement joins TRBV11-3 to TRBJ2-1; a weak D match, TRBD1 (5 bases). This CDR3 is built from 14 residues. V was trimmed by 5 bases and J by 4 bases, leaving 12 bases between them. CDR1 SGHNT and CDR2 YENEEA come from the germline V gene. The CDR3 loop is CASSMWTLYNEQFF. In DNA form, the CDR3 reads TGTGCCAGCAGCATGTGGACATTATACAATGAGCAGTTCTTC.

V gene TRBV29-1 combines with J gene TRBJ2-3; 9 bases map to TRBD2. The CDR3 consists of 14 residues. Germline CDR1 and CDR2: SQVTM and ANQGSEA. Trimming at V came to 6 bases and at J to 5 bases, leaving 9 bases not matched to a gene. The CDR3 DNA is TGCAGCGTGGTTAGCGGGAGTGGGGGAGATACGCAGTATTTT. This translates into CSVVSGSGGDTQYF.